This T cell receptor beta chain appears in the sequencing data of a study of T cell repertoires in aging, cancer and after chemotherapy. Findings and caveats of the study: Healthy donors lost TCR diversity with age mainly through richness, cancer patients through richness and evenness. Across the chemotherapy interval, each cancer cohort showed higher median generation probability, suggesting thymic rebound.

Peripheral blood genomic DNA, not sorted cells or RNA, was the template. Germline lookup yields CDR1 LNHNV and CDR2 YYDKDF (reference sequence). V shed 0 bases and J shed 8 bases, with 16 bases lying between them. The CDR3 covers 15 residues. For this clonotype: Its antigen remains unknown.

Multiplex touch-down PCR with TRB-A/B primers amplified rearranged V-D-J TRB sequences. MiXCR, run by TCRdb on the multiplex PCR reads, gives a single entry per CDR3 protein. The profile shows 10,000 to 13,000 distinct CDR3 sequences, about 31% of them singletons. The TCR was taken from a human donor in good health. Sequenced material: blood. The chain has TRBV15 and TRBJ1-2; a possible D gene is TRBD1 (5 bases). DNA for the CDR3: TGTGCCACCAGCAGAGATCTGGTGGGGGGAGGCGGCTACACCTTC. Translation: CATSRDLVGGGGYTF.